This T cell receptor beta chain was sequenced during a study of monozygotic twins with inflammatory bowel disease. Study findings and constraints: Clonotype sharing was lower in IBD patients than healthy twins, most markedly with disease activity. No distinction between different T cell subtypes was possible. No difference in repertoire similarity was seen between concordant and discordant twins, possibly because power was limited.

Regarding this clonotype: The antigen is unknown.

CDR3 length: 11 residues. The germline CDR1 and CDR2 sequences are SNHLY and FYNNEI. TCRalpha and TCRbeta cDNA went through nested PCRs of around 16 and 10 cycles, two in total. TCRdb reprocessed the 5' RACE reads and keeps a single row for each CDR3 protein, giving no DNA. Here the sample table reports about 160,000 distinct CDR3 sequences. The chain is built from TRBV2 and TRBJ2-5; the D call from TCRdb, TRBD1, cannot be confirmed without DNA. The sequenced sample consisted of blood. The sequence came from a human donor with ulcerative colitis or Crohn's disease, or a healthy co-twin of an affected twin (not recorded which). Here the CDR3 reads CATPGGETQYF. Together with reference TRBV2 and TRBJ2-5, the CDR3 gives the full variable domain: EPEVTQTPSHQVTQMGQEVILRCVPISNHLYFYWYRQILGQKVEFLVSFYNNEISEKSEIFDDQFSVERPDGSNFTLKIRSTKLEDSAMYFCATPGGETQYFGPGTRLLVL.